This T cell receptor (beta chain) was documented in a study of shared clonotypes between healthy human individuals. Germline CDR1 and CDR2: SNHLY and FYNNEI. V was pared by 8 bases and J by 4 bases, with 15 bases between. This CDR3 spans 14 amino acids. CD45RA+ naive and CD45RA-negative memory subsets were separated from CD4+ cells. Repertoires were generated with immunoSEQ multiplex PCR, while TCRdb's copy carries only in-frame clones and drops some. The sample records about 1,500,000 clones, more than 95% being singletons. The gene calls are TRBV2 and TRBJ2-1; D is possibly TRBD1 or TRBD2 (5 bases each). The source material was naive CD4+ T cells sorted from blood. Subset in this sample: CD45RA+ positively selected. The TCR was taken from a man aged 25-45 years in good health. CDR3 sequence: CASVRDRIYNEQFF. In nucleotides, the CDR3 is TGTGCCAGCGTAAGGGACCGAATTTACAATGAGCAGTTCTTC.